This TCR beta chain was captured by sequencing in a study of siplizumab effects on memory and regulatory T cells. The V end was cut by 4 bases, the J end by 5 bases, with 12 bases between. From germline, CDR1 is SGDLS and CDR2 YYNGEE. The CDR3 length is 13 residues. Using immunoSEQ multiplex PCR, the repertoire was profiled, and TCRdb retains in-frame clones only, with some absent. The table has more than 60,000 clones, about 92% seen once. The J gene is TRBJ1-2, the V gene TRBV9, with no clear D. The TCR originated in a human donor in good health. What was sequenced was CD8+ T cells sorted from blood. The CDR3 here is CASSFRTEYGYTF. The CDR3 DNA is TGTGCCAGCAGCTTCCGGACGGAGTATGGCTACACCTTC.